This T cell receptor beta chain was sequenced in a study of cytotoxic CD8 clonotypes in ibrutinib-treated CLL. Produced via immunoSEQ multiplex PCR; TCRdb's table is partial and in-frame only. This sample has tens of thousands of clones, with 70% to 90% found just once. The TCR beta libraries used 2 to 2.5 micrograms of genomic DNA that came from cryopreserved PBMCs. Relative to its sample, this clone is medium-sized. The length of the CDR3 is 17 residues. Losses at the gene ends were 1 base for V and 9 bases for J; bases not matched to a gene: 12. Germline loops: CDR1 LNHNV, CDR2 YYDKDF (reference sequence).

Sequenced here: PBMCs, sampled before ibrutinib treatment. The receptor was derived from a human donor with chronic lymphocytic leukemia. This chain uses TRBV15 with TRBJ2-1, with 10 bases that match TRBD2. In DNA, the CDR3 is TGTGCCACCAGCAGAGGGGAGCGGGAGGGCCCCATTCGTGAGCAGTTCTTC. This encodes CATSRGEREGPIREQFF.